The 15 T cell receptor beta chains in this list originate from one sample, sequenced in a study of blood T cell repertoires in COVID-19. Assay: immunoSEQ multiplex PCR; the TCRdb copy retains only in-frame clones and omits some. The repertoire holds about 220,000 clones, with around 84% as singletons. Material: peripheral blood. The receptors were gathered from a man aged 50 to 60 with active or convalescent COVID-19.

This clone was seen once. The gene calls are TRBV7-2 and TRBJ2-1; TRBD2 matches 11 bases. The germline gives CDR1 SGHTA, CDR2 FQGNSA. The J segment lost 9 bases and the V segment lost 5 bases, leaving 12 bases of the junction unmatched. CDR3 length equals 16 residues. CDR3 amino acids: CASSETSGMVPGEQFF. CDR3 sequence (DNA): TGTGCCAGCAGCGAGACTAGCGGGATGGTACCCGGTGAGCAGTTCTTC.

The genes are TRBV3-1 (or the pseudogene TRBV3-2) and TRBJ1-2, with D unresolved. CDR3 length: 17 amino acids. Germline CDR1 and CDR2: LGHDT and YNNKEL (reference sequence). V shed 1 base and J shed 2 bases, with 17 bases lying between them. The CDR3 region is CASSQVLRRLANYGYTF. The DNA for the CDR3 is TGTGCCAGCAGCCAAGTTTTACGGCGGCTAGCGAACTATGGCTACACCTTC.

The chain combines TRBV6-1 with TRBJ1-5; 7 positions match TRBD1. The length of the CDR3 is 12 residues. The germline CDR1 and CDR2 sequences are MNHNS and SASEGT. The junction had 2 bases not matched to a gene; V was cut back by 7 bases and J by 5 bases. DNA of the CDR3: TGTGCCAGCAAGGGGGCTGATCAGCCCCAGCATTTT. Protein product: CASKGADQPQHF.

The gene calls are TRBV6-7 and TRBJ1-6, with TRBD1 identical over 7 bases. TRBV6-7 is assigned to the ORF class and has an uncertain function. The ends lost 2 bases at V and 5 bases at J; junction bases unmatched: 3. The CDR3 is made up of 15 amino acids. The CDR3: CASSYRGRNNSPLHF. CDR3 nucleotides: TGTGCCAGCAGTTACAGGGGGCGAAATAATTCACCCCTCCACTTT.

In this sample, this clone turned up once. J is TRBJ2-3 and V is TRBV7-9; 7 bases align to TRBD2. Germline V gene data show CDR1 as SEHNR and CDR2 as FQNEAQ (reference sequence). Trimming cost V 4 bases and J 4 bases; bases outside gene matches: 8. The CDR3 consists of 15 residues. Written as DNA, the CDR3 is TGTGCCAGCAGCTCCCCCGGGACTATCTCAGATACGCAGTATTTT. Residues: CASSSPGTISDTQYF. The full variable domain, with the rest looked up from reference TRBV7-9 and TRBJ2-3, is DTGVSQNPRHKITKRGQNVTFRCDPISEHNRLYWYRQTLGQGPEFLTYFQNEAQLEKSRLLSDRFSAERPKGSFSTLEIQRTEQGDSAMYLCASSSPGTISDTQYFGPGTRLTVL.

V gene TRBV27 combines with J gene TRBJ2-2; 10 positions match TRBD1. CDR1 and CDR2 (germline): MNHEY, SMNVEV (reference sequence). V was pared by 6 bases and J by 4 bases, with 5 bases of the junction left unmatched. The CDR3 has 15 amino acids. CDR3 sequence reads: CASRIGDRGTGELFF. The CDR3 DNA reads TGTGCCAGCAGAATCGGGGACAGGGGCACCGGGGAGCTGTTTTTT.

This clone occurred once. The V call is TRBV2, the J call TRBJ2-3, with a possible D match to TRBD2 (7 bases). This CDR3 spans 15 amino acids. Germline V lookup: CDR1 SNHLY, CDR2 FYNNEI. V lost 8 bases and J lost 4, with 19 bases in between. The CDR3, as DNA: TGTGCCAGCCCTCGGGGAGGGGGGAGCGCAGATACGCAGTATTTT. This translates into CASPRGGGSADTQYF.

In this sample, this clone turned up a few times. The chain links TRBV27 to TRBJ2-5; 8 bases agree with TRBD2. The ends lost 5 bases at V and 5 bases at J; junction bases unmatched: 10. Germline values: CDR1 MNHEY, CDR2 SMNVEV (reference sequence). The CDR3 consists of 15 residues. CDR3 sequence reads: CASSISGDPSETQYF. The CDR3 coding sequence is TGTGCCAGCAGTATTAGCGGGGATCCTAGCGAGACCCAGTACTTC.

The chain joins TRBV5-6 to TRBJ1-2; D perhaps matches TRBD1 (5 bases). V lost 4 bases to trimming and J lost 4 bases, with 11 bases between them. The CDR3 totals 13 residues. Looked up from germline, CDR1 is SGHDT and CDR2 is YYEEEE. In DNA form, the CDR3 reads TGTGCCAGCAGCCTCTCCAGGGCCTATGGCTACACCTTC. Amino acids: CASSLSRAYGYTF.

J is TRBJ2-3 and V is TRBV2, with TRBD1 matching over 7 bases. Germline V CDR1 and CDR2: SNHLY, FYNNEI. The CDR3 loop spans 15 amino acids. The J segment lost 3 bases and the V segment lost 3 bases, leaving 6 bases of the junction unmatched. The CDR3 spells CASSDVGGGTDTQYF. CDR3 coding DNA: TGTGCCAGCAGTGATGTAGGGGGCGGAACAGATACGCAGTATTTT.

The rearrangement joins TRBV5-4 to TRBJ1-2; TRBD1 aligns across 10 bases. J lost 2 bases, V lost 5 bases, and 9 bases had no gene match. The CDR3 has 16 amino acids. Germline values: CDR1 SGHNT, CDR2 YYREEE (reference sequence). CDR3 nucleotide sequence: TGTGCCAGCAGTCCCGGGACAGGGGATTGGAACTATGGCTACACCTTC. This codes for CASSPGTGDWNYGYTF.

The rearrangement uses TRBV10-1 and TRBJ2-5, with 9 bases aligning to TRBD1. CDR3 size: 19 residues. Germline CDR1 reads WNHNN; CDR2 reads SYGVQD (reference sequence). V shed 6 bases and J 3 bases; nucleotides not matched to a gene: 20. The CDR3 is CASSRPVLPDRGGKETQYF. The CDR3 DNA reads as TGCGCCAGCAGCAGGCCCGTTTTACCTGACAGGGGGGGTAAAGAGACCCAGTACTTC.

V usage is TRBV28 and J usage is TRBJ2-5, with TRBD2 as a possible D gene (6 bases). The CDR3 extends over 14 amino acids. Trimming shortened V by 3 bases and J by 5 bases, and 13 bases separated the two germline ends. Looked up from germline, CDR1 is MDHEN and CDR2 is SYDVKM. The CDR3 protein is CASSFVGAGETQYF. CDR3 bases: TGTGCCAGCAGTTTTGTCGGGGCGGGGGAGACCCAGTACTTC. The full variable domain, rest sourced from reference TRBV28 and TRBJ2-5, is DVKVTQSSRYLVKRTGEKVFLECVQDMDHENMFWYRQDPGLGLRLIYFSYDVKMKEKGDIPEGYSVSREKKERFSLILESASTNQTSMYLCASSFVGAGETQYFGPGTRLLVL.

This clone occurred a few times. The rearrangement links TRBV6-5 to TRBJ2-3, with 9 nucleotides matching TRBD2. V lost 0 bases and J lost 11; bases outside the gene matches: 6. CDR3 size: 14 residues. From germline, CDR1 is MNHEY and CDR2 SVGAGI. CDR3 nucleotides: TGTGCCAGCAGTTACTCGATGGCTAGCGGGGAGCAGTATTTT. Encoded protein: CASSYSMASGEQYF.

The chain uses TRBV5-1 and TRBJ2-1; maybe TRBD1 (5 bases). V was clipped by 4 bases and J by 10 bases, with 15 bases between them. The CDR3 spans 13 residues. Germline V gene lookup returns CDR1 SGHRS and CDR2 YFSETQ. CDR3 nucleotide sequence: TGCGCCAGCAGCGACCTGGACACCCCCGAGCAGTTCTTC. Translated: CASSDLDTPEQFF.